This TCR beta chain came from a study of blood T cell repertoires in COVID-19. The germline CDR1 and CDR2 sequences are MNHEY and SMNVEV (reference sequence). The CDR3 extends over 13 amino acids. Trimming pared 6 bases from V and 1 base from J, leaving 10 bases between. Generated by immunoSEQ multiplex PCR, the TCRdb table keeps only in-frame clones and is missing some. This sample has over 150,000 clones, with roughly 80% found just once. The V gene is TRBV27, the J gene TRBJ2-7; maybe TRBD1 (6 bases). The sequence was obtained from a man between 65 and 80 years old with acute or convalescent COVID-19. Sequences were obtained from peripheral blood. CDR3 region: CASRPGQSYEQYF. The CDR3 bases are TGTGCCAGCAGACCGGGACAATCCTACGAGCAGTACTTC.